The 25 T cell receptor beta chains below were found in one sample sequenced in a study of Ad26.COV2.S vaccination and SARS-CoV-2 variants. The protocol was immunoSEQ multiplex PCR, while the TCRdb copy is restricted to in-frame clones and leaves out a portion. The sample shows about 370,000 clones, about 89% of them seen only once. Treatment indicated: 19 received Ad26.COV2.S at low or high dose, single or two shots; a few received placebo; per-sample allocation not given. Specimens were obtained on day 63 following the first vaccine or placebo injection. This sample comprised peripheral blood, obtained in a trial of Ad26.COV2.S vaccine versus placebo. Receptor source: a person between 18 and 59 years old who received the Ad26.COV2.S COVID-19 vaccine or a placebo.

The chain links TRBV11-2 to TRBJ2-7; D is unclear. The CDR3 has 16 residues. V lost 3 bases, J lost 3 bases, and 18 bases lay in between. Germline-derived CDR1 and CDR2 are SGHAT and FQNNGV. As DNA, the CDR3 is TGTGCCAGCAGCTTTACCGTCGCGGACGCACTCTACGAGCAGTACTTC. Protein: CASSFTVADALYEQYF.

The chain joins TRBV28 to TRBJ1-5; D is undetermined. The germline V gene has CDR1 MDHEN and CDR2 SYDVKM. With 5 bases removed from V and 0 bases from J, the gap between germline ends came to 11 bases. This CDR3 has 15 amino acids. The CDR3 DNA reads as TGTGCCAGCAGTCCCGCGCGGGATAGCAATCAGCCCCAGCATTTT. Translating gives CASSPARDSNQPQHF.

V and J are TRBV4-1 and TRBJ1-5; possibly TRBD1 for D (6 bases). The V and J ends lost 4 bases and 3 bases respectively, with 13 bases between them. There are 15 residues in the CDR3. Germline loops: CDR1 MGHRA, CDR2 YSYEKL. CDR3 in amino acids: CASSPVTGHNQPQHF. CDR3 DNA: TGCGCCAGCAGCCCGGTGACAGGTCACAATCAGCCCCAGCATTTT.

This clone was observed a single time. J is TRBJ2-1 and V is TRBV10-2; 10 bases line up with TRBD2. Germline CDR1 is WSHSY and CDR2 is SAAADI. The CDR3 spans 17 residues. Trimming removed 0 bases from V and 7 bases from J; junction bases left unmatched: 9. The CDR3 region has the DNA TGCGCCAGCAGTGAGTCTCGAGCGGGAGGGCTTAGAAATGAGCAGTTCTTC. It encodes CASSESRAGGLRNEQFF.

The CDR3 sequence: CATSPAGGGSLQFF. DNA for the CDR3: TGTGCCACCAGTCCAGCGGGTGGGGGTTCTTTGCAGTTCTTC. The chain couples TRBV24-1 to TRBJ2-1; weak D call: TRBD2 (6 bases). This CDR3 has 14 amino acids. The ends were cut back, 6 bases at V and 12 bases at J, with 20 bases in the middle. In germline, CDR1 is KGHDR, CDR2 SFDVKD.

The rearrangement links TRBV10-2 to TRBJ2-2, with 8 nucleotides matching TRBD2. Trimming cost V 5 bases and J 2 bases; bases outside gene matches: 4. Germline CDR1 and CDR2: WSHSY and SAAADI. The CDR3 consists of 15 residues. CDR3 DNA: TGCGCCAGCAGTTTAAGCGGGAGTAACACCGGGGAGCTGTTTTTT. It yields the protein CASSLSGSNTGELFF.

The chain combines TRBV11-3 with TRBJ2-3; weak D call: TRBD2 (5 bases). The V gene lost 1 base and the J gene lost 8 bases, with 16 bases spanning the gap. The CDR3 totals 15 residues. Germline V gene data show CDR1 as SGHNT and CDR2 as YENEEA. The CDR3: CASSLGGSGGSTQYF. CDR3 nucleotides: TGTGCCAGCAGCTTAGGAGGTTCAGGTGGGAGTACGCAGTATTTT.

A few counts support this clone. V gene TRBV5-1 combines with J gene TRBJ2-7; possible D gene TRBD2, 5 bases. CDR1 and CDR2 from the germline V gene are SGHRS and YFSETQ. The CDR3 runs to 15 residues. Trimming took 2 bases from V and 5 from J, leaving 17 bases between them. The CDR3 region has the DNA TGCGCCAGCAGCTTAACCCCCCTAGCTTACAACGAGCAGTACTTC. Protein: CASSLTPLAYNEQYF.

This clone was found once. The CDR3 nucleotides are TGTGCCAGCAGTTCCCTCAAGGGGAGGGGCGGTGAAAAACTGTTTTTT. It encodes CASSSLKGRGGEKLFF. The chain is built from TRBV28 and TRBJ1-4; D is possibly TRBD1 (5 bases). Germline V gene lookup returns CDR1 MDHEN and CDR2 SYDVKM. V was clipped by 4 bases and J by 7 bases, with 19 bases between them. The CDR3 runs to 16 residues.

The J gene is TRBJ2-7, the V gene TRBV10-3; TRBD1 matches 9 bases. Germline V gives CDR1 ENHRY, CDR2 SYGVKD. The V and J ends lost 4 bases and 1 base, in that order; junction bases with no gene match: 14. CDR3 length: 18 amino acids. Written as DNA, the CDR3 is TGTGCCATCAGTGCACAGGGGGCGACCATGACCCGATCCTACGAGCAGTACTTC. Protein sequence: CAISAQGATMTRSYEQYF.

This chain connects TRBV7-2 to TRBJ2-5, with TRBD2 identical over 7 bases. CDR1 SGHTA and CDR2 FQGNSA come from the germline V gene. The CDR3 is 14 amino acids. V dropped 8 bases and J dropped 5; count of bases not matched to a gene: 11. CDR3 sequence reads: CASCPAGVGETQYF. The CDR3 DNA is TGTGCCAGCTGCCCGGCGGGAGTCGGTGAGACCCAGTACTTC.

This clone appeared once. V usage is TRBV13 and J usage is TRBJ1-3; 11 bases are shared with TRBD1. The CDR3 length is 20 residues. The germline gives CDR1 PRHDT, CDR2 FYEKMQ (reference sequence). V was clipped by 0 bases and J by 0 bases; unmatched bases: 10. CDR3 coding DNA: TGTGCCAGCAGCTTAGGTCCGGACAGGGGGCGCGGAATCTCTGGAAACACCATATATTTT. Encoded protein: CASSLGPDRGRGISGNTIYF.

The chain links TRBV30 to TRBJ1-2, with 10 bases matching TRBD1. CDR1 is GTSNPN and CDR2 is SVGIG in the germline V gene (reference sequence). This CDR3 has 14 residues. The V gene end was trimmed by 4 bases and the J gene end by 8 bases; junction bases not matched to a gene: 10. CDR3 sequence: CAWTLSTGGGGYTF. DNA of the CDR3: TGTGCCTGGACCTTATCGACAGGGGGCGGGGGCTACACCTTC. Full variable domain (remainder filled in from reference TRBV30 and TRBJ1-2): SQTIHQWPATLVQPVGSPLSLECTVEGTSNPNLYWYRQAAGRGLQLLFYSVGIGQISSEVPQNLSASRPQDRQFILSSKKLLLSDSGFYLCAWTLSTGGGGYTFGSGTRLTVV.

The chain couples TRBV7-8 to TRBJ2-5; D gene uncertain. The CDR3 sequence is 14 residues long. The germline V and J ends were trimmed by 5 bases and 4 bases, with 14 bases remaining between them. The V gene's germline CDR1 is SGHVS and CDR2 FQNEAQ. The CDR3 sequence: CASSVGVWGETQYF. CDR3 DNA: TGTGCCAGCAGCGTAGGCGTCTGGGGAGAGACCCAGTACTTC.

This chain links TRBV28 with TRBJ1-4, with unresolved D. The CDR3 spans 14 residues. The V end was cut by 6 bases, the J end by 5 bases, with 13 bases between. Germline CDR1 reads MDHEN; CDR2 reads SYDVKM. Written as DNA, the CDR3 is TGTGCCAGCAGGGAGGGATTCCCAAATGAAAAACTGTTTTTT. Protein: CASREGFPNEKLFF. Combining the CDR3 with reference TRBV28 and TRBJ1-4 gives the whole variable domain DVKVTQSSRYLVKRTGEKVFLECVQDMDHENMFWYRQDPGLGLRLIYFSYDVKMKEKGDIPEGYSVSREKKERFSLILESASTNQTSMYLCASREGFPNEKLFFGSGTQLSVL.

This chain connects TRBV7-2 to TRBJ1-4, with D tentatively TRBD1 (5 bases). The CDR3 is 16 residues long. Germline loops: CDR1 SGHTA, CDR2 FQGNSA. V gave up 1 base and J gave up 8 bases, with 17 bases separating them. The CDR3 spells CASSLGRAGSGEKLFF. The CDR3 region has the DNA TGTGCCAGCAGCTTAGGGAGGGCAGGGTCGGGGGAAAAACTGTTTTTT.

The V call is TRBV10-2, the J call TRBJ2-1; TRBD2 aligns across 12 bases. Germline V gene data show CDR1 as WSHSY and CDR2 as SAAADI. The CDR3 is 15 residues long. J was trimmed by 7 bases and V by 7 bases; bases with no gene match: 8. CDR3 coding DNA: TGCGCCAGCACCTCTAGCGGGAGGGCCGGGAATGAGCAGTTCTTC. Encoded protein: CASTSSGRAGNEQFF.

The V and J genes are TRBV2 and TRBJ2-1; D is ambiguous. V lost 0 bases and J 6 bases, leaving 12 bases between the germline ends. This CDR3 is built from 15 residues. Germline CDR1 and CDR2: SNHLY and FYNNEI. The CDR3 coding sequence is TGTGCCAGCAGTGAAGCAGGGTACCGATTCAATGAGCAGTTCTTC. Translating gives CASSEAGYRFNEQFF.

Remarks on this clone: A much larger clone lies one base from this, so it may be a read error. The chain employs TRBV20-1 and TRBJ2-7; no clear D. Trimming shortened V by 0 bases and J by 2 bases, and 2 bases separated the two germline ends. The CDR3 extends over 11 amino acids. Germline V gene lookup returns CDR1 DFQATT and CDR2 SNEGSKA (reference sequence). The CDR3 region has the DNA TGCAGTGCTAGAGACACCTACGAGCAGTACTTC. It is translated as CSARDTYEQYF.

This chain joins TRBV5-6 and TRBJ1-5; D is unclear. CDR3 length: 15 residues. The V gene's germline CDR1 is SGHDT and CDR2 YYEEEE. V lost 0 bases and J lost 2, with 9 bases in between. CDR3 nucleotide sequence: TGTGCCAGCAGCTTGGGGTTGAGGGGCAATCAGCCCCAGCATTTT. Its protein product is CASSLGLRGNQPQHF.

The rearrangement joins TRBV6-1 to TRBJ1-5; D perhaps matches TRBD1 (6 bases). Per germline, CDR1 MNHNS and CDR2 SASEGT. The CDR3 contains 14 residues. Trimming left V 1 base short and J 9 bases short, with 13 bases between. The DNA of the CDR3 is TGTGCCAGCAGTGAAGAAGGGGGACGGGGGCCCCAGCATTTT. It encodes CASSEEGGRGPQHF.

This clone was counted once. The chain employs TRBV7-9 and TRBJ1-1, with D hard to call. Germline V lookup: CDR1 SEHNR, CDR2 FQNEAQ (reference sequence). The CDR3 totals 13 residues. V was shortened by 5 bases and J by 3 bases, with 10 bases between the two germline ends. CDR3 coding DNA: TGTGCCAGCAGCGACCCGACTGACACTGAAGCTTTCTTT. It translates to CASSDPTDTEAFF.

In DNA, the CDR3 is TGTGCCAGCTCACCCGACGGAGCTGGGGCCAACGTCCTGACTTTC. Its protein product is CASSPDGAGANVLTF. This chain joins TRBV18 and TRBJ2-6; D is ambiguous. Germline CDR1 is KGHSH and CDR2 is LQKENI. The V end was cut by 3 bases, the J end by 2 bases, with 8 bases between. The CDR3 loop spans 15 amino acids.

This clone was counted a single time. The chain links TRBV7-2 to TRBJ1-4; D unclear. Germline values: CDR1 SGHTA, CDR2 FQGNSA. V lost 1 base, J lost 3 bases, and 9 bases lay in between. This CDR3 has 15 amino acids. The CDR3 DNA is TGTGCCAGCAGCTTAGTTGCAGTTCCTAATGAAAAACTGTTTTTT. It specifies CASSLVAVPNEKLFF.

The chain links TRBV28 to TRBJ2-6; D unresolved. The CDR3 totals 13 residues. CDR1 is MDHEN and CDR2 is SYDVKM in the germline V gene. Trimming pared 2 bases from V and 5 bases from J, leaving 4 bases between. The CDR3 bases are TGTGCCAGCAGTTTAAAAAGGGCCAACGTCCTGACTTTC. Residues: CASSLKRANVLTF. Full variable domain (missing parts from reference TRBV28 and TRBJ2-6): DVKVTQSSRYLVKRTGEKVFLECVQDMDHENMFWYRQDPGLGLRLIYFSYDVKMKEKGDIPEGYSVSREKKERFSLILESASTNQTSMYLCASSLKRANVLTFGAGSRLTVL.